This T cell receptor (beta chain) was identified in a study of shared clonotypes between healthy human individuals. The study, taken as a whole, reports: Clonotypes not shared had lower generation probabilities than those common to all four donors. The low donor count limited represented genetic and exposure-history diversity.

V lost 3 bases to trimming and J lost 7 bases; unmatched junction nucleotides: 6. The CDR3 totals 15 residues. The germline V gene has CDR1 SGDLS and CDR2 YYNGEE. Deep-level running was used for the assay. Profiling relied on immunoSEQ multiplex PCR, and the TCRdb table lists in-frame clones only, not all of them. The table lists 2.5 million or so clones, more than 80% of them singletons. The study separated CD4+ cells into CD45RA+ naive and CD45RA-negative memory subsets. About this clone: Its antigen is as yet unknown.

Input material: naive CD4+ T cells sorted from blood. The subset was: CD45RA+ positively selected. This TCR was recovered from a man younger than 30 in good health. The chain employs TRBV9 and TRBJ2-5, with 13 bases that match TRBD2. CDR3 sequence reads: CASSGGLAGVGTQYF. The CDR3 DNA reads as TGTGCCAGCAGCGGCGGACTAGCGGGAGTGGGGACCCAGTACTTC.